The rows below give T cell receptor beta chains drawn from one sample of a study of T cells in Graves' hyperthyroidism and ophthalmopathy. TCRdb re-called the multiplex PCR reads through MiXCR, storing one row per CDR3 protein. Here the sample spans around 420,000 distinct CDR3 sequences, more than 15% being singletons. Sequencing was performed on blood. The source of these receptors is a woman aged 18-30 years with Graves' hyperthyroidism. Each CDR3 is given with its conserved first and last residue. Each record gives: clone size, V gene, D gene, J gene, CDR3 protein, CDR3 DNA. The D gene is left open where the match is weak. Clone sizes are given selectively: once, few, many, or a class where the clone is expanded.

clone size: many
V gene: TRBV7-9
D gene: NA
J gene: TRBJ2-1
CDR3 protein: CASSSPETHNEQFF
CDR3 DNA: TGTGCCAGCAGCTCCCCCGAAACCCACAATGAGCAGTTCTTC

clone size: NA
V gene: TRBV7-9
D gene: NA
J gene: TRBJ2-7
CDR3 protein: CAISRELNYEQYF
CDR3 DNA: TGTGCCATATCCAGGGAGTTGAACTACGAGCAGTACTTC

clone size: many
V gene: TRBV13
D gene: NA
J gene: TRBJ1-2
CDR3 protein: CASSSIARGSDYTF
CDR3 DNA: TGTGCCAGCAGCTCGATCGCCAGGGGTTCCGACTACACCTTC

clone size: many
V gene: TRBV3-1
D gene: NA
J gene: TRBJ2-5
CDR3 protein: CASSPGLKETQYF
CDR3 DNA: TGTGCCAGCAGCCCTGGACTGAAAGAGACCCAGTACTTC

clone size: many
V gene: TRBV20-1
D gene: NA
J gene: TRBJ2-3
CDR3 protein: CSARAAPSTDTQYF
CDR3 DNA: TGCAGTGCTAGAGCCGCACCTAGCACAGATACGCAGTATTTT

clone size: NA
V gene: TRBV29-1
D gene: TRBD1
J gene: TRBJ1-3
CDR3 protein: CSARQGSGNTIYF
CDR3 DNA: TGCAGCGCCAGACAGGGCTCTGGAAACACCATATATTTT

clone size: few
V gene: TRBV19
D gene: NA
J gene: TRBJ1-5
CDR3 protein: CASSMTTGAVGNQPQHF
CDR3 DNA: TGTGCCAGTAGTATGACCACCGGGGCAGTTGGCAATCAGCCCCAGCATTTT

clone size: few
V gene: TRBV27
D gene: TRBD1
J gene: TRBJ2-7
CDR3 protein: CASSLTGQANSYEQYF
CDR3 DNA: TGTGCCAGCAGTTTAACGGGACAGGCGAACTCCTACGAGCAGTACTTC

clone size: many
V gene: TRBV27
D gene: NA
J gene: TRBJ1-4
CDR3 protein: CASSPRTLAEKLFF
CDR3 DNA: TGTGCCAGCAGTCCCCGGACCCTCGCCGAAAAACTGTTTTTT

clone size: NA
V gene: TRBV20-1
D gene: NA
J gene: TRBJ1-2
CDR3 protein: CSAAWGPGGYTF
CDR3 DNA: TGCAGTGCCGCATGGGGGCCAGGGGGCTACACCTTC

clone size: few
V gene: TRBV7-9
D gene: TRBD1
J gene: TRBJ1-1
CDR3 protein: CASSLVRDRGTEAFF
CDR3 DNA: TGTGCCAGCAGCTTAGTTCGAGACAGGGGCACTGAAGCTTTCTTT

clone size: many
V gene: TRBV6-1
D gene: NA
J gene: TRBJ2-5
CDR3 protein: CASTLTTNQETQYF
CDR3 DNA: TGTGCCAGCACTCTGACTACCAACCAAGAGACCCAGTACTTC

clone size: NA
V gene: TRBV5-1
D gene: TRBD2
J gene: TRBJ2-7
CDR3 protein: CASSGGYGGESGVTYEQYF
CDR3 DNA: TGCGCCAGCAGCGGAGGTTACGGGGGAGAAAGCGGGGTAACCTACGAGCAGTACTTC

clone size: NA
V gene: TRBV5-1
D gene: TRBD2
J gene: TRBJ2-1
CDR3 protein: CASSLLPSGPSSYNEQFF
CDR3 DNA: TGCGCCAGCAGCTTGTTGCCTAGCGGGCCAAGCTCCTACAATGAGCAGTTCTTC

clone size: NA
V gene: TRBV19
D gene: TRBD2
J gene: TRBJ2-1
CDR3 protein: CASSFVAGSYNEQFF
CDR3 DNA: TGTGCCAGTAGTTTCGTAGCGGGGTCCTACAATGAGCAGTTCTTC

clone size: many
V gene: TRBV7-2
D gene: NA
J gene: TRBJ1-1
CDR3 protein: CASSLGPENTEAFF
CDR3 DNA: TGTGCCAGCAGCTTAGGCCCGGAGAACACTGAAGCTTTCTTT

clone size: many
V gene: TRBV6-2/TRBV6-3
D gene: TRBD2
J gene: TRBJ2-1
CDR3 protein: CASSYSPRLAGFYNEQFF
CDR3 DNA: TGTGCCAGCAGTTACTCCCCCCGACTAGCGGGGTTCTACAATGAGCAGTTCTTC